One and the same sample provided the 19 T cell receptor beta chains below, sequenced in a study of cytomegalovirus exposure and HLA in healthy donors. The study ran its PCR with 60 Vbeta and 13 Jbeta primers. TCRdb's table, derived via immunoSEQ multiplex PCR, lists solely in-frame clones and lacks some. The sample records roughly 100,000 clones, more than 75% being singletons. The specimen was PBMCs. Receptors originate from a woman aged 18-35 years in good health and CMV-seropositive.

The chain employs TRBV5-5 and TRBJ1-5, with TRBD1 as a possible D gene (6 bases). CDR1 is SGHKS and CDR2 is YYEKEE in the germline V gene (reference sequence). This CDR3 region has 17 residues. The ends were cut back, 4 bases at V and 3 bases at J, with 20 bases in the middle. CDR3: CASSGTPGVSHNQPQHF. CDR3 coding DNA: TGTGCCAGCAGCGGTACTCCAGGGGTATCACACAATCAGCCCCAGCATTTT.

The chain combines TRBV27 with TRBJ2-7, with 10 bases lining up with TRBD1. CDR3 length equals 16 residues. V was pared by 3 bases and J by 2 bases, with 7 bases of the junction left unmatched. CDR1 is MNHEY and CDR2 is SMNVEV in the germline V gene (reference sequence). The CDR3 is CASSFRQGAQTYEQYF. CDR3 DNA sequence: TGTGCCAGCAGTTTCAGACAGGGGGCTCAAACCTACGAGCAGTACTTC.

The sample holds one count of this clone. The chain carries TRBV6-5 and TRBJ2-7, with 8 bases identical to TRBD2. Per the germline V gene, CDR1 is MNHEY and CDR2 is SVGAGI. This CDR3 is 14 amino acids long. V trimming: 5 bases; J trimming: 3 bases; junction bases outside the gene matches: 6. CDR3 amino acids: CASSTRGGRYEQYF. The DNA of the CDR3 is TGTGCCAGCAGTACTCGGGGGGGCCGCTACGAGCAGTACTTC.

The gene calls are TRBV30 and TRBJ2-5, with TRBD1 matching over 8 bases. Germline V lookup: CDR1 GTSNPN, CDR2 SVGIG (reference sequence). CDR3 length equals 13 residues. J was trimmed by 5 bases and V by 4 bases; bases with no gene match: 6. Written as DNA, the CDR3 is TGTGCCTGGAACAGGGGGTATAGGGAGACCCAGTACTTC. Encoded protein: CAWNRGYRETQYF.

A few counts support this clone. In DNA, the CDR3 is TGTGCCAGCGTGGTATACCAGGGGGCTATTGGTGAAAAACTGTTTTTT. Protein sequence: CASVVYQGAIGEKLFF. The V call is TRBV2, the J call TRBJ1-4, with 8 bases aligning to TRBD1. In germline, CDR1 is SNHLY, CDR2 FYNNEI. The ends lost 8 bases at V and 7 bases at J; junction bases unmatched: 15. This CDR3 has 16 amino acids.

The J gene is TRBJ2-5, the V gene TRBV9; 10 bases map to TRBD2. The CDR3 is 15 amino acids. Losses at the gene ends were 4 bases for V and 6 bases for J; bases not matched to a gene: 9. CDR1 and CDR2 (germline): SGDLS, YYNGEE. The CDR3: CASSREASGGKTQYF. CDR3 nucleotides: TGTGCCAGCAGCCGGGAGGCTAGCGGGGGAAAGACCCAGTACTTC.

The rearrangement links TRBV5-6 to TRBJ1-1; TRBD1 is a possible D gene (5 bases). CDR3 length: 15 amino acids. Germline lookup yields CDR1 SGHDT and CDR2 YYEEEE. V lost 3 bases and J 7 bases, leaving 19 bases between the germline ends. Here the CDR3 DNA reads TGTGCCAGCAGCTCCCCGGGACTCAAACGGGATGAAGCTTTCTTT. The encoded protein is CASSSPGLKRDEAFF.

With respect to this clone: The same CDR3 arises from other DNA sequences in this sample as well. J is TRBJ2-1 and V is TRBV5-6; D is perhaps TRBD2 (6 bases). Trimming shortened V by 1 base and J by 12 bases, and 14 bases separated the two germline ends. Germline assignment: CDR1 SGHDT and CDR2 YYEEEE. This CDR3 is built from 13 residues. The CDR3 region has the DNA TGTGCCAGCAGCTTGAACGGGGGAGATGGGCAGTTCTTC. Protein: CASSLNGGDGQFF.

The rearrangement links TRBV19 to TRBJ2-7, with TRBD2 matching 8 bases. The CDR3 totals 14 residues. After removal of 5 bases from V and 3 bases from J, the junction contained 6 bases not matched to a gene. In germline, CDR1 is LNHDA, CDR2 SQIVND (reference sequence). CDR3 nucleotide sequence: TGTGCCAGTAGTTCGGTAGCGGGGCACTACGAGCAGTACTTC. Translated, it gives CASSSVAGHYEQYF.

V gene TRBV13 combines with J gene TRBJ2-3, with 8 bases that match TRBD2. This CDR3 has 17 amino acids. V was pared by 5 bases and J by 0 bases, with 10 bases of the junction left unmatched. CDR1 is PRHDT and CDR2 is FYEKMQ in the germline V gene (reference sequence). The CDR3 region has the DNA TGTGCCAGCAGCCCCCGTCTGGGCGGGGGGAGCACAGATACGCAGTATTTT. It is translated as CASSPRLGGGSTDTQYF. Together with reference TRBV13 and TRBJ2-3, the CDR3 gives the full variable domain: AAGVIQSPRHLIKEKRETATLKCYPIPRHDTVYWYQQGPGQDPQFLISFYEKMQSDKGSIPDRFSAQQFSDYHSELNMSSLELGDSALYFCASSPRLGGGSTDTQYFGPGTRLTVL.

The V and J genes are TRBV7-8 and TRBJ1-2; the D is unclear. Looked up from germline, CDR1 is SGHVS and CDR2 is FQNEAQ. The CDR3 is made up of 14 amino acids. V lost 5 bases and J lost 7, with 17 bases in between. The CDR3 DNA reads as TGTGCCAGCAGCACCGAACGCGGGATTGGTGGCTACACCTTC. Its translation is CASSTERGIGGYTF.

V usage is TRBV13 and J usage is TRBJ1-2; 7 nucleotides agree with TRBD1. Trimming took 1 base from V and 2 from J; bases not matched to a gene: 4. CDR1 is PRHDT and CDR2 is FYEKMQ in the germline V gene (reference sequence). CDR3 length: 15 residues. CDR3 coding DNA: TGTGCCAGCAGCTTAGAGTCGGGACAGAACTATGGCTACACCTTC. It is translated as CASSLESGQNYGYTF.

The V call is TRBV5-1, the J call TRBJ1-2; a weak D match, TRBD1 (6 bases). The ends were cut back, 7 bases at V and 8 bases at J, with 15 bases in the middle. CDR1 is SGHRS, CDR2 YFSETQ, per germline. The CDR3 sequence is 12 residues long. The CDR3 nucleotides read TGCGCCAGCTCCGGGGACAAGAAGGGCTACACCTTC. Its translation is CASSGDKKGYTF.

This clone is a singleton in its sample. The V and J genes are TRBV29-1 and TRBJ1-5, with D possibly matching TRBD1 (5 bases). CDR1 is SQVTM, CDR2 ANQGSEA, per germline. This CDR3 is 13 amino acids long. The V end was cut by 3 bases, the J end by 6 bases, with 12 bases between. CDR3 nucleotide sequence: TGCAGCGTTGATGGGGGGGACGGTCAGCCCCAGCATTTT. Protein product: CSVDGGDGQPQHF.

This clone was detected only once. The chain combines TRBV7-3 with TRBJ2-3; 8 bases are a match to TRBD2. Per the germline V gene, CDR1 is SGHTA and CDR2 is FQGTGA. The length of the CDR3 is 16 residues. V lost 2 bases and J lost 1; bases outside the gene matches: 5. The chain's CDR3 is CASSLYGAGGTDTQYF. CDR3 coding DNA: TGTGCCAGCAGCTTATATGGAGCGGGGGGCACAGATACGCAGTATTTT.

The V gene is TRBV7-6, the J gene TRBJ1-5; D remains ambiguous. Trimming pared 5 bases from V and 7 bases from J, leaving 18 bases between. The CDR3 is 15 amino acids. The V gene's germline CDR1 is SGHVS and CDR2 FNYEAQ. CDR3 DNA: TGTGCCAGCAGCCCACAGCGGGGTATTGGGCAGCCCCAGCATTTT. Amino acids: CASSPQRGIGQPQHF.

Here the CDR3 DNA reads TGTGCCAGCAGTTTCAGGGGACGAGGGAACACCATATATTTT. Its protein is CASSFRGRGNTIYF. The J gene is TRBJ1-3, the V gene TRBV28, with D perhaps TRBD1 (6 bases). CDR1 MDHEN and CDR2 SYDVKM come from the germline V gene. With 3 bases removed from V and 7 bases from J, the gap between germline ends came to 13 bases. CDR3 size: 14 residues.

V usage is TRBV6-5 and J usage is TRBJ2-1; the match to TRBD1 covers 7 bases. Germline assignment: CDR1 MNHEY and CDR2 SVGAGI. Losses at the gene ends were 4 bases for V and 4 bases for J; bases not matched to a gene: 7. The CDR3 covers 15 residues. As DNA, the CDR3 is TGTGCCAGCAGTTGCGTAGGGGGCTGGTACAATGAGCAGTTCTTC. Translated: CASSCVGGWYNEQFF.

This clone was found a few times. The chain is built from TRBV6-4 and TRBJ1-1, with D perhaps TRBD1 (6 bases). The germline gives CDR1 MRHNA, CDR2 SNTAGT. CDR3 length: 13 amino acids. Trimming left V 5 bases short and J 5 bases short, with 12 bases between. CDR3 nucleotides: TGTGCCAGCAGTACGAAAAGGGGGACTGAAGCTTTCTTT. It encodes CASSTKRGTEAFF.